This TCR beta chain was sequenced for a study of human T cells and chemical hapten exposure. The time point denotes: pre-sensitization, week 0. Noted treatment: therapeutic diphenylcyclopropenone sensitization with weekly scalp DPC. The CDR3 spans 15 residues. V lost 0 bases and J 6 bases, leaving 9 bases between the germline ends. Germline loops: CDR1 SGHAT, CDR2 FQNNGV. From the RACE reads, TCRdb called clonotypes with MiXCR, one entry per CDR3 protein. In the table there are about 380,000 distinct CDR3 sequences, approximately 5% of which are singletons. V is TRBV11-2 and J is TRBJ1-6; D gene unclear. This specimen consisted of whole blood, obtained in connection with sensitization to the hapten diphenylcyclopropenone (DPC). The receptor's source is a woman between 50 and 59 years old with alopecia areata. Some clones in this sample may be carry-over from other donors' samples. The CDR3 coding sequence is TGTGCCAGCAGCTTAGAGCCGGGAAGTAATTCACCCCTCCACTTT. Protein sequence: CASSLEPGSNSPLHF.